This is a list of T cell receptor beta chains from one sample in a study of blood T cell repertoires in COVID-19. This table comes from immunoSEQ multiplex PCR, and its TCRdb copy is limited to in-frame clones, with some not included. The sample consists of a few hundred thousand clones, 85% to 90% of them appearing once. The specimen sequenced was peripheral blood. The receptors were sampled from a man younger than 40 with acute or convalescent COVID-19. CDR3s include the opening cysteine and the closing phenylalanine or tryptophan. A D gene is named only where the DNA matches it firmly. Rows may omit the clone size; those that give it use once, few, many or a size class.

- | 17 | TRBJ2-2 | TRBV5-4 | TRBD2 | CASSLGLAGGPSGELFF | TGTGCCAGCAGCTTGGGTCTAGCGGGAGGGCCAAGCGGGGAGCTGTTTTTT
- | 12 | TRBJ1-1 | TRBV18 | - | CASSTRGTEAFF | TGTGCCAGCTCAACTAGAGGAACTGAAGCTTTCTTT
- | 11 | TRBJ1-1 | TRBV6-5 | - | CASSMNTEAFF | TGTGCCAGCAGCATGAACACTGAAGCTTTCTTT
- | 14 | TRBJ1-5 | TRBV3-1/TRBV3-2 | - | CASSMQGSNQPQHF | TGTGCCAGCAGTATGCAGGGGAGCAATCAGCCCCAGCATTTT
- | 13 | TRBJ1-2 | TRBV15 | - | CATSSFQGDGYTF | TGTGCCACCAGCAGTTTCCAGGGTGACGGCTACACCTTC
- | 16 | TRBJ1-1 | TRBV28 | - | CASRPRAGHVNTEAFF | TGTGCCAGCAGACCGAGGGCAGGCCATGTGAACACTGAAGCTTTCTTT
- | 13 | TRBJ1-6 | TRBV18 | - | CASSPSVNSPLHF | TGTGCCAGCTCACCTTCAGTGAATTCACCCCTCCACTTT
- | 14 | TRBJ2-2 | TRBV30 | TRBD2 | CAWQAGVPTGELFF | TGTGCCTGGCAAGCGGGAGTTCCGACCGGGGAGCTGTTTTTT
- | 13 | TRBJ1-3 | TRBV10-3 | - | CAITQNEGNTIYF | TGTGCCATCACCCAGAACGAAGGAAACACCATATATTTT
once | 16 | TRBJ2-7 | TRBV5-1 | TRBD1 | CASSPGTGWGTYEQYF | TGCGCCAGCAGCCCCGGGACAGGTTGGGGCACCTACGAGCAGTACTTC
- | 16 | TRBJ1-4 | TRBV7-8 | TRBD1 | CASSMGTGAQNEKLFF | TGTGCCAGCAGCATGGGGACAGGGGCTCAAAATGAAAAACTGTTTTTT
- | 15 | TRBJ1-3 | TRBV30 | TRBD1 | CAWSWTGTSGNTIYF | TGTGCCTGGAGCTGGACAGGGACCTCTGGAAACACCATATATTTT
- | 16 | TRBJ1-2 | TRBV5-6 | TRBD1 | CASSLRQGNYLFGYTF | TGTGCCAGCAGCTTGAGACAGGGGAACTACCTGTTTGGCTACACCTTC
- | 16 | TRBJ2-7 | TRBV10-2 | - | CASSEDLGTYLYEQYF | TGCGCCAGCAGTGAGGACTTAGGGACTTACCTCTACGAGCAGTACTTC
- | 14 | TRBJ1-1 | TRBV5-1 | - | CASSWGPGRTEAFF | TGCGCCAGCAGCTGGGGGCCAGGGAGAACTGAAGCTTTCTTT
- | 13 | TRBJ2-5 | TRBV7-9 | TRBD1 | CASMTGGLETQYF | TGTGCCAGTATGACAGGGGGCCTGGAGACCCAGTACTTC
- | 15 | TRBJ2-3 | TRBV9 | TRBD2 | CASSVGSGSIDTQYF | TGTGCCAGCAGCGTAGGGAGCGGGAGCATAGATACGCAGTATTTT
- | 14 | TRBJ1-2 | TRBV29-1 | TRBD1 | CSVAGGDLDYGYTF | TGCAGCGTTGCAGGGGGCGATTTGGACTATGGCTACACCTTC
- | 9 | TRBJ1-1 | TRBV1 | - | CTSRTEAFF | TGCACCAGTCGGACTGAAGCTTTCTTT
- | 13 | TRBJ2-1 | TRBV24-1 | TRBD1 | CATPGQGANEQFF | TGTGCCACCCCGGGACAGGGGGCAAATGAGCAGTTCTTC
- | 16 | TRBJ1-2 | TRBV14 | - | CASSQEGQKNNYGYTF | TGTGCCAGCAGCCAAGAGGGCCAGAAAAATAACTATGGCTACACCTTC
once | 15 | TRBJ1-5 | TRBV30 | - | CAGSVQGHGNQPQHF | TGTGCCGGGAGCGTACAGGGCCATGGCAATCAGCCCCAGCATTTT
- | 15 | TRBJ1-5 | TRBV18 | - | CASSPQSTRDQPQHF | TGTGCCAGCTCACCCCAAAGTACGAGGGATCAGCCCCAGCATTTT
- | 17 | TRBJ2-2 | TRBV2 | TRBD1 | CASSGGQGIVDTGELFF | TGTGCCAGCAGTGGGGGACAGGGGATCGTCGACACCGGGGAGCTGTTTTTT
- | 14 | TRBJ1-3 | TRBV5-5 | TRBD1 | CASSLTQGTNTIYF | TGTGCCAGCAGCCTCACACAGGGGACAAACACCATATATTTT
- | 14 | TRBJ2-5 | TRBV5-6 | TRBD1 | CASSHVRTGLTQYF | TGTGCCAGCAGCCACGTTCGGACAGGTCTGACCCAGTACTTC
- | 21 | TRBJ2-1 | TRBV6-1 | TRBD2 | CASSEPPTWLAENTPYNEQFF | TGTGCCAGCAGTGAACCTCCTACGTGGCTAGCGGAGAATACTCCCTACAATGAGCAGTTCTTC
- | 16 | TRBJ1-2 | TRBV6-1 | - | CASSEAEALTGTTFPF | TGTGCCAGCAGTGAAGCGGAAGCCTTGACAGGCACAACTTTTCCCTTC
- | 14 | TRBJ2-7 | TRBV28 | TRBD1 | CASGPTGGLYEQYF | TGTGCCAGCGGACCGACAGGGGGCCTCTACGAGCAGTACTTC
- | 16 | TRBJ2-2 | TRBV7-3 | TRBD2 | CASSLSGEPNTGELFF | TGTGCCAGCAGCTTGAGCGGGGAGCCGAACACCGGGGAGCTGTTTTTT
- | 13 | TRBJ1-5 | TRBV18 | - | CASSPESNQPQHF | TGTGCCAGCTCACCAGAGAGCAATCAGCCCCAGCATTTT
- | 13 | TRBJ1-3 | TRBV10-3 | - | CAIRRLSGNTIYF | TGTGCCATCAGGAGGCTTTCTGGAAACACCATATATTTT
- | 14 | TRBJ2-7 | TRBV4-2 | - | CASSQGGSDYEQYF | TGTGCCAGCAGCCAAGGGGGCAGTGACTACGAGCAGTACTTC
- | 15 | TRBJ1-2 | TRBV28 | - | CASSSTADRKNGYTF | TGTGCCAGCAGTTCCACCGCAGACAGGAAAAATGGCTACACCTTC
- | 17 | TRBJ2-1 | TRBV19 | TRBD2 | CASGLAGGRSSYNEQFF | TGTGCCAGTGGGCTAGCGGGAGGGAGGAGCTCCTACAATGAGCAGTTCTTC
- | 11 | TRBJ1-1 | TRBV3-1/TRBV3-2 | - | CASSQTGEAFF | TGTGCCAGCAGCCAAACAGGGGAAGCTTTCTTT
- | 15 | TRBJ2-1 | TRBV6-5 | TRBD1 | CASSFGTGPYNEQFF | TGTGCCAGCAGTTTCGGGACAGGGCCCTACAATGAGCAGTTCTTC
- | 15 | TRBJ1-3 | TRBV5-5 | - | CASSVTGYSGNTIYF | TGTGCCAGCAGCGTCACAGGGTATTCTGGAAACACCATATATTTT
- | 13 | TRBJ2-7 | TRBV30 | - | CAWSTSQASGQYF | TGTGCCTGGAGTACCTCGCAGGCCAGCGGGCAGTACTTC
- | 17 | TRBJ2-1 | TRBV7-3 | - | CASSLKVGLSSYNEQFF | TGTGCCAGCAGCTTAAAGGTGGGCCTAAGCTCCTACAATGAGCAGTTCTTC
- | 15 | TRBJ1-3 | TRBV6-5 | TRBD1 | CASIPQGSSGNTIYF | TGTGCCAGCATCCCACAGGGGAGCTCTGGAAACACCATATATTTT
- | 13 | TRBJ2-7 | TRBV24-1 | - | CATSDLFQGEQYF | TGTGCCACCAGTGATTTGTTCCAGGGGGAGCAGTACTTC
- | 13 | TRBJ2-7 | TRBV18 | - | CASSEQQNYEQYF | TGTGCCAGCTCGGAACAGCAAAACTACGAGCAGTACTTC
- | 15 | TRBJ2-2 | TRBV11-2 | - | CASSFLGYSTGELFF | TGTGCCAGCAGCTTTTTGGGTTACAGCACCGGGGAGCTGTTTTTT
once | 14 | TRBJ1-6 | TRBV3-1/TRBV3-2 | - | CASRINSYNSPLHF | TGTGCCAGCAGGATTAACAGTTATAATTCACCCCTCCACTTT
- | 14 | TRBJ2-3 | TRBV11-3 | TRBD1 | CASSLDRGTDTQYF | TGTGCCAGCAGCTTAGACAGGGGGACAGATACGCAGTATTTT
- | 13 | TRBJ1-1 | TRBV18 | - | CASSSTGFTEAFF | TGTGCCAGCTCATCAACAGGGTTCACTGAAGCTTTCTTT
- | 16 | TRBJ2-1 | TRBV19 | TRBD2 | CASSIFQAGTYNEQFF | TGTGCCAGTAGTATATTCCAAGCGGGGACCTACAATGAGCAGTTCTTC
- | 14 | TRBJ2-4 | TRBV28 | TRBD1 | CASSSLPQGSIQYF | TGTGCCAGCAGTTCCCTCCCACAGGGGAGCATTCAGTACTTC
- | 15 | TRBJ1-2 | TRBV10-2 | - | CASSPSWEMNYGYTF | TGCGCCAGCAGTCCCTCTTGGGAGATGAACTATGGCTACACCTTC
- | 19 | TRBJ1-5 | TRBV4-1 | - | CASSQEIRGRGRRAQPQHF | TGCGCCAGCAGCCAAGAAATCCGTGGCCGGGGGAGGCGAGCCCAGCCCCAGCATTTT
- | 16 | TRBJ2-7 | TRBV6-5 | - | CASSYTEGGATYEQYF | TGTGCCAGCAGTTACACCGAGGGGGGGGCTACCTACGAGCAGTACTTC
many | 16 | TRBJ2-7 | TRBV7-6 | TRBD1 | CASSNSPGQGAREQYF | TGTGCCAGCAGCAATTCTCCGGGACAGGGGGCTCGCGAGCAGTACTTC
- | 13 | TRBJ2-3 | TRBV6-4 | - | CASSEETRDTQYF | TGTGCCAGCAGTGAAGAAACAAGAGATACGCAGTATTTT
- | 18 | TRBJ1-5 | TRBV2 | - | CASSALRRGAAGNQPQHF | TGTGCCAGCAGTGCTTTGCGAAGGGGCGCGGCGGGCAATCAGCCCCAGCATTTT